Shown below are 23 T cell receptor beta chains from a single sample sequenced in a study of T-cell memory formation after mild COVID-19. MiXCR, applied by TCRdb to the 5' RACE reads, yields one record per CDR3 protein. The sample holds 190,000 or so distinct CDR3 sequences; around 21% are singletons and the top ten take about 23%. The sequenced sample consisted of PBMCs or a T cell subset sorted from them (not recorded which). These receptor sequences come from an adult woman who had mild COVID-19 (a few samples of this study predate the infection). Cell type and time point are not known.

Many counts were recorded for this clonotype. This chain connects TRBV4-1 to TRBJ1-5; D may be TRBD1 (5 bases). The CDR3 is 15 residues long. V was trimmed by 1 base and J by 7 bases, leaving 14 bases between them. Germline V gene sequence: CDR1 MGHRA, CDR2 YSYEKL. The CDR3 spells CASSQGWGGNQPQHF. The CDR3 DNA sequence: TGCGCCAGCAGCCAAGGTTGGGGGGGGAACCAGCCCCAGCATTTT.

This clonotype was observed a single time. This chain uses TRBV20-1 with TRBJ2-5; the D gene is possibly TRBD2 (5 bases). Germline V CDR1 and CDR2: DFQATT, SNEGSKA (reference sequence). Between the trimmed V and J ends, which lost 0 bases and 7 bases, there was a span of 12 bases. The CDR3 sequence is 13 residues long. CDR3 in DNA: TGCAGTGCTAGAGATAAACTAGTGGGGACCCAGTACTTC. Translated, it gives CSARDKLVGTQYF.

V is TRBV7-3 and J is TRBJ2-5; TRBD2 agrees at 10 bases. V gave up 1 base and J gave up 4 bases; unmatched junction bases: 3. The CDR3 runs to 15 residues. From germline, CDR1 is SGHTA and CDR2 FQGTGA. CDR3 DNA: TGTGCCAGCAGCTTAATGGCTAGCGGGGGAGAGACCCAGTACTTC. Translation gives CASSLMASGGETQYF.

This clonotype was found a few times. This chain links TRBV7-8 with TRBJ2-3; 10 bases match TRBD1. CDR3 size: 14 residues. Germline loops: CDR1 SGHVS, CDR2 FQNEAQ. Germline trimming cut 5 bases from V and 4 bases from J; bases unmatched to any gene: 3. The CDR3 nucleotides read TGTGCCAGCAGCACCGGGACAGGGGCAGATACGCAGTATTTT. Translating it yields CASSTGTGADTQYF.

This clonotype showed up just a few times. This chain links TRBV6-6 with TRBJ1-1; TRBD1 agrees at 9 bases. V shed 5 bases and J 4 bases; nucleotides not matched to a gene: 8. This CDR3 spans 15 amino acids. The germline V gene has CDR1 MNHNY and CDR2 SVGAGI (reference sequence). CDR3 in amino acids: CASSEDRGLGTEAFF. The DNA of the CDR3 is TGTGCCAGCAGTGAGGACAGGGGTTTGGGCACTGAAGCTTTCTTT.

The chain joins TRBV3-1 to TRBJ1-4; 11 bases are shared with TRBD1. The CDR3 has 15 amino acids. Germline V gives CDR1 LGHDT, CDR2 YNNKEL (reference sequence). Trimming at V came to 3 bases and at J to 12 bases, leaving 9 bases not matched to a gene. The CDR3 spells CASSQEGQGGRELFF. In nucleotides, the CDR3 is TGTGCCAGCAGCCAGGAGGGACAGGGGGGTCGGGAACTGTTTTTT.

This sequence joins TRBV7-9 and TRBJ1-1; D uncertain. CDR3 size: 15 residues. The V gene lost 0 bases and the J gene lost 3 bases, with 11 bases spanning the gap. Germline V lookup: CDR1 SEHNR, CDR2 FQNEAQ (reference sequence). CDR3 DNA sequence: TGTGCCAGCAGCTTAGCGATCGGGGAGGACACTGAAGCTTTCTTT. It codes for CASSLAIGEDTEAFF.

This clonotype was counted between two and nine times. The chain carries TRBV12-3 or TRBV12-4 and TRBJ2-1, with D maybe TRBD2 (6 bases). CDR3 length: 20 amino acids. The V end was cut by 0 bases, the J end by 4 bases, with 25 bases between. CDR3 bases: TGTGCCAGCAGTTTAGCCCCAAACTCCGACTCACTAGCAAGATACAATGAGCAGTTCTTC. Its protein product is CASSLAPNSDSLARYNEQFF.

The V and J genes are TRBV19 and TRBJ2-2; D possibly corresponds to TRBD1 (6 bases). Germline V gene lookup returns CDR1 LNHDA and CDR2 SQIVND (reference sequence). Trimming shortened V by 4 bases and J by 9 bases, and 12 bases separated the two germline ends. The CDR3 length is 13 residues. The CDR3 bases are TGTGCCAGTAGTAGGGACATGGATTGGGAGCTGTTTTTT. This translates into CASSRDMDWELFF. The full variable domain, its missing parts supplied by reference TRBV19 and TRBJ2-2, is DGGITQSPKYLFRKEGQNVTLSCEQNLNHDAMYWYRQDPGQGLRLIYYSQIVNDFQKGDIAEGYSVSREKKESFPLTVTSAQKNPTAFYLCASSRDMDWELFFGEGSRLTVL.

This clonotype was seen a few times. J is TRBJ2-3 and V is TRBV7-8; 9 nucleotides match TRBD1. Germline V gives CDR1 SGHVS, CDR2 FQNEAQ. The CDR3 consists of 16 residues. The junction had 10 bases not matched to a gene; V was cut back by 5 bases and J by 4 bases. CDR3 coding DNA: TGTGCCAGCAGCGACCCGGGACAGGGTGCGGCAGATACGCAGTATTTT. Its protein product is CASSDPGQGAADTQYF.

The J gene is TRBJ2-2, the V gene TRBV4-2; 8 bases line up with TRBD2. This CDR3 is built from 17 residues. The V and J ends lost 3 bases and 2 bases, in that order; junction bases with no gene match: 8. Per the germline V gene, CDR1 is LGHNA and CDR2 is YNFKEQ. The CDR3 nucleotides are TGTGCCAGCAGCCATGCTACTAGCGGACTTAACACCGGGGAGCTGTTTTTT. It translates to CASSHATSGLNTGELFF.

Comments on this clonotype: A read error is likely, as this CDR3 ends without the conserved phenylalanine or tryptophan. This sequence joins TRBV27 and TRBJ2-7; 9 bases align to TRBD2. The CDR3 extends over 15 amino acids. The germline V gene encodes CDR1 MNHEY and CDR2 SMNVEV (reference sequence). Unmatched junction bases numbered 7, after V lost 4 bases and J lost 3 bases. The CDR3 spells CASSSQREDLYEQYL. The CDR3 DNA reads TGTGCCAGCAGTTCACAGCGGGAGGACCTCTACGAGCAGTACTTA.

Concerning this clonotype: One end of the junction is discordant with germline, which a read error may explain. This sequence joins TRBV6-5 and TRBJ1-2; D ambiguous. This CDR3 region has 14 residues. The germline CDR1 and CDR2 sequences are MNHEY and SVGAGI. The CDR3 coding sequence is TGTGACAGCAGTTACTCCTGGCAGAACTATGGCTACACCTTC. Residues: CDSSYSWQNYGYTF.

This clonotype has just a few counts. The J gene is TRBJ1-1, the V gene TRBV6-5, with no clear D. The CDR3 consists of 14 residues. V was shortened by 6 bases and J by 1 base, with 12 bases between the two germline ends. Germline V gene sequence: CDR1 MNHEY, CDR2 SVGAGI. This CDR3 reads CASSYGEGNTEAFF. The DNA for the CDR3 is TGTGCCAGCAGCTACGGAGAGGGGAACACTGAAGCTTTCTTT.

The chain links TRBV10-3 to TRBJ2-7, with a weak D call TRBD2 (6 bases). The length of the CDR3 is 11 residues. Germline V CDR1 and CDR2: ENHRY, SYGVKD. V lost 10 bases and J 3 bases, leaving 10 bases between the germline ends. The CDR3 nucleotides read TGTGCCACGGGGGAGATCTACGAGCAGTACTTC. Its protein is CATGEIYEQYF.

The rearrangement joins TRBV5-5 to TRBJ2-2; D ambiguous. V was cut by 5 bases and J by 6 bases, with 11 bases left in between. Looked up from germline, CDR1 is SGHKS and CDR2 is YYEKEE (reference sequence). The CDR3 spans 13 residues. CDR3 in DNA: TGTGCCAGCAGTCCCTACCAGCCCGGGGAGCTGTTTTTT. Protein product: CASSPYQPGELFF.

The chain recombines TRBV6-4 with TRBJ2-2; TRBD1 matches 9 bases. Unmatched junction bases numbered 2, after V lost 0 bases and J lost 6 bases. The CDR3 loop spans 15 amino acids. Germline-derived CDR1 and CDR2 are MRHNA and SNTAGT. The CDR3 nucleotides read TGTGCCAGCAGTGACTCGGGACAGGGAGCCGGGGAGCTGTTTTTT. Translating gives CASSDSGQGAGELFF.

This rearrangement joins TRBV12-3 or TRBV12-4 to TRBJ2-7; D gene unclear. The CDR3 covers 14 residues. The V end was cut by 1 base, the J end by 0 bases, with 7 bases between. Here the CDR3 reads CASSLETFSYEQYF. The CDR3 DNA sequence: TGTGCCAGCAGTTTAGAAACCTTCTCCTACGAGCAGTACTTC.

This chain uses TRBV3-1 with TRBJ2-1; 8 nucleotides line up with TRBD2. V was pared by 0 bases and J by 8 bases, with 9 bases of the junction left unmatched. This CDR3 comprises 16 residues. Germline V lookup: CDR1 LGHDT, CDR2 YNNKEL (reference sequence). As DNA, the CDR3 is TGTGCCAGCAGCCAAGATTTTGGACTAGCAATCCATGAGCAGTTCTTC. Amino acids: CASSQDFGLAIHEQFF.

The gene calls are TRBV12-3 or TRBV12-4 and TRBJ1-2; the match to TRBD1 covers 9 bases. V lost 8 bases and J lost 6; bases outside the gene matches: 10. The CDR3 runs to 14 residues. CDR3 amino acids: CASGGTGTGNGYTF. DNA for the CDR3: TGTGCCAGCGGAGGAACCGGGACAGGGAATGGCTACACCTTC.

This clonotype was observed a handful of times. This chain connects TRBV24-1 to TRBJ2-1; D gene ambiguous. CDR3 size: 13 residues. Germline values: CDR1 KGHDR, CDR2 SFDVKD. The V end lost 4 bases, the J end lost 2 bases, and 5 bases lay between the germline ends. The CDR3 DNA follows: TGTGCCACCAGTGACTCAGCCTACAATGAGCAGTTCTTC. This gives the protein CATSDSAYNEQFF.

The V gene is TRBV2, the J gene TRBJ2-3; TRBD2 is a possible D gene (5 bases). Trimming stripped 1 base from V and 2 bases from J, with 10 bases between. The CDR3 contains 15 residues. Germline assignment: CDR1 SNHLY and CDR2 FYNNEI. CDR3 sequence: CASSEVGVPTDTQYF. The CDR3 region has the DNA TGTGCCAGCAGTGAAGTCGGGGTCCCCACAGATACGCAGTATTTT.

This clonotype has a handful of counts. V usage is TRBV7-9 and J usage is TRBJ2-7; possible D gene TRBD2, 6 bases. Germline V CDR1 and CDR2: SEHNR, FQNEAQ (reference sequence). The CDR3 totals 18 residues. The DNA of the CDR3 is TGTGCGGATCGCGAGGGAGGAAGCGAGCAGGTTCTAACCTACGAGCAGTACTTC. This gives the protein CADREGGSEQVLTYEQYF.